These T cell receptor beta chains were read from a single sample in a study of patients and donors after allogeneic stem cell transplantation. Each CDR3 protein is one row after TCRdb ran MiXCR on the RT-PCR reads. The sample includes 900,000 to 1,000,000 distinct CDR3 sequences, more than 15% of them seen just once. Sequencing was performed on blood, either unsorted or a sorted T cell fraction (not recorded which). The source is a human donor who was either an allogeneic HSCT recipient or a stem cell or donor lymphocyte infusion donor (not recorded which). It is not recorded whose cells these are; they may come from a transplant donor. Both conserved end residues are part of each CDR3. The order of the fields is D gene, J gene, clone size, V gene, CDR3 protein, CDR3 DNA. A D gene is named only where the DNA matches it firmly. Some rows have no size entry. The others give once, few or many, or a class for an expanded clone.

D: NA; J: TRBJ1-5; size: few; V: TRBV20-1; CDR3: CSARDLTGSNQPQHF; DNA: TGCAGTGCTAGAGATCTAACAGGCTCCAATCAGCCCCAGCATTTT
D: TRBD1; J: TRBJ1-1; size: NA; V: TRBV12-3/TRBV12-4; CDR3: CASSFSQGSRGNTEAFF; DNA: TGTGCCAGCAGTTTCTCACAGGGGAGTAGGGGGAACACTGAAGCTTTCTTT
D: NA; J: TRBJ1-1; size: NA; V: TRBV29-1; CDR3: CSVEATRGTEAFF; DNA: TGCAGCGTTGAAGCTACCAGGGGCACTGAAGCTTTCTTT
D: NA; J: TRBJ1-2; size: few; V: TRBV29-1; CDR3: CSVSTDGTSYGYTF; DNA: TGCAGCGTCTCAACGGACGGGACCTCCTATGGCTACACCTTC
D: TRBD1; J: TRBJ1-5; size: many; V: TRBV20-1; CDR3: CSALTGVNQPQHF; DNA: TGCAGTGCTTTGACAGGGGTCAATCAGCCCCAGCATTTT
D: NA; J: TRBJ1-2; size: few; V: TRBV7-9; CDR3: CASSLVLEGRANYGYTF; DNA: TGTGCCAGCAGCTTAGTCTTAGAGGGCAGAGCTAACTATGGCTACACCTTC
D: NA; J: TRBJ2-2; size: many; V: TRBV5-1; CDR3: CASRVANTGELFF; DNA: TGCGCCAGCAGAGTCGCAAACACCGGGGAGCTGTTTTTT
D: NA; J: TRBJ2-2; size: NA; V: TRBV4-2; CDR3: CASSQDQVDTGELFF; DNA: TGTGCCAGCAGCCAAGATCAAGTTGACACCGGGGAGCTGTTTTTT
D: TRBD2; J: TRBJ2-1; size: few; V: TRBV24-1; CDR3: CATSDSGTSKFF; DNA: TGTGCCACCAGTGATTCCGGGACTAGCAAGTTCTTC
D: NA; J: TRBJ2-7; size: few; V: TRBV10-3; CDR3: CAISESGEVSSYEQYF; DNA: TGTGCCATCAGTGAGTCAGGCGAAGTGAGCTCCTACGAGCAGTACTTC
D: TRBD2; J: TRBJ2-1; size: NA; V: TRBV2; CDR3: CASTQGGTRAFNEQLF; DNA: TGTGCCAGCACCCAAGGGGGGACTAGAGCTTTCAATGAGCAGTTATTC
D: TRBD2; J: TRBJ2-1; size: NA; V: TRBV12-3/TRBV12-4; CDR3: CASSPGRGGVLSDEQFF; DNA: TGTGCCAGCAGTCCAGGGCGGGGGGGGGTCCTATCCGATGAGCAGTTCTTC
D: TRBD2; J: TRBJ2-3; size: NA; V: TRBV29-1; CDR3: CSSHGTSRTTDTQYF; DNA: TGCAGCTCCCATGGGACTAGCAGAACCACAGATACGCAGTATTTT
D: NA; J: TRBJ1-2; size: once; V: TRBV20-1; CDR3: CSASKGENYGYTF; DNA: TGCAGTGCTAGTAAGGGGGAGAACTATGGCTACACCTTC
D: NA; J: TRBJ1-2; size: few; V: TRBV12-3/TRBV12-4; CDR3: CASSLRLQVHYGYTF; DNA: TGTGCCAGCAGTTTGCGCTTACAGGTCCACTATGGCTACACCTTC
D: NA; J: TRBJ2-1; size: few; V: TRBV5-1; CDR3: CASSFRPGDNEQFF; DNA: TGCGCCAGCAGCTTTCGTCCAGGGGACAATGAGCAGTTCTTC
D: NA; J: TRBJ1-5; size: many; V: TRBV29-1; CDR3: CSVAVSGLSQPQHF; DNA: TGCAGCGTTGCAGTGTCCGGGTTGAGTCAGCCCCAGCATTTT
D: NA; J: TRBJ2-2; size: few; V: TRBV6-1; CDR3: CATKRGATGELFF; DNA: TGTGCCACTAAAAGAGGGGCCACCGGGGAGCTGTTTTTT
D: TRBD1; J: TRBJ1-2; size: NA; V: TRBV15; CDR3: CATSRVRDRKGYTF; DNA: TGTGCCACCAGCAGAGTCCGGGACAGAAAAGGCTACACCTTC
D: NA; J: TRBJ1-2; size: few; V: TRBV5-1; CDR3: CASSLSARDYGYTF; DNA: TGCGCCAGCAGCTTGTCAGCACGGGACTATGGCTACACCTTC
D: NA; J: TRBJ1-5; size: NA; V: TRBV12-3/TRBV12-4; CDR3: CASSLAGTATRPQHF; DNA: TGTGCCAGCAGTTTAGCCGGGACCGCGACTCGGCCCCAGCATTTT
D: NA; J: TRBJ2-7; size: NA; V: TRBV21-1; CDR3: CASSKAELGGDHYEQYF; DNA: TGTGCCAGCAGCAAAGCGGAGTTAGGAGGGGATCACTACGAGCAGTACTTC
D: NA; J: TRBJ1-4; size: few; V: TRBV15; CDR3: CATSTLTGGEKLFF; DNA: TGTGCCACCAGCACGTTAACCGGGGGCGAAAAACTGTTTTTT
D: TRBD2; J: TRBJ2-3; size: NA; V: TRBV30; CDR3: CAWTFGLAGGSDTQYF; DNA: TGTGCCTGGACCTTCGGACTAGCGGGGGGTTCGGATACGCAGTATTTT
D: TRBD2; J: TRBJ2-7; size: NA; V: TRBV20-1; CDR3: CSARDRLAGVYEQYF; DNA: TGCAGTGCTAGAGACCGACTAGCGGGGGTATACGAGCAGTACTTC
D: NA; J: TRBJ2-1; size: NA; V: TRBV24-1; CDR3: CATSDLGGAEQFF; DNA: TGTGCCACCAGTGATTTGGGGGGGGCGGAGCAGTTCTTC
D: NA; J: TRBJ2-7; size: NA; V: TRBV9; CDR3: CASSVADRAYEQYF; DNA: TGTGCCAGCAGCGTAGCGGACAGAGCTTACGAGCAGTACTTC
D: NA; J: TRBJ1-3; size: NA; V: TRBV6-5; CDR3: CASSYEGLLVTIYF; DNA: TGTGCCAGCAGTTATGAGGGGCTCCTTGTCACCATATATTTT
D: TRBD1; J: TRBJ1-1; size: many; V: TRBV29-1; CDR3: CSVETGINTEAFF; DNA: TGCAGCGTTGAGACAGGGATAAACACTGAAGCTTTCTTT
D: TRBD2; J: TRBJ2-1; size: NA; V: TRBV2; CDR3: CASSELLLAGYNEQFF; DNA: TGTGCCAGCAGTGAATTATTGCTAGCGGGGTACAATGAGCAGTTCTTC
D: NA; J: TRBJ1-1; size: few; V: TRBV4-2; CDR3: CASSHPDRPGTEAFF; DNA: TGTGCCAGCAGTCACCCCGACCGCCCGGGCACTGAAGCTTTCTTT
D: NA; J: TRBJ2-4; size: NA; V: TRBV12-3/TRBV12-4; CDR3: CASSLARAFVDIQYF; DNA: TGTGCCAGCAGTTTAGCTAGGGCCTTTGTAGACATTCAGTACTTC
D: NA; J: TRBJ2-7; size: NA; V: TRBV7-8; CDR3: CASTWSAGPDYEQYF; DNA: TGTGCCAGCACCTGGTCCGCGGGGCCTGACTACGAGCAGTACTTC
D: NA; J: TRBJ2-5; size: NA; V: TRBV12-3/TRBV12-4; CDR3: CASSPGGAQYF; DNA: TGTGCCAGCAGTCCCGGCGGGGCCCAGTACTTC
D: NA; J: TRBJ2-1; size: few; V: TRBV3-1; CDR3: CASSQARGQVYNEQFF; DNA: TGTGCCAGCAGCCAAGCACGGGGACAAGTCTACAATGAGCAGTTCTTC
D: NA; J: TRBJ2-6; size: once; V: TRBV5-1; CDR3: CASSREGGRLSGANVLTF; DNA: TGCGCCAGCAGCCGGGAAGGGGGACGGCTCTCTGGGGCCAACGTCCTGACTTTC
D: TRBD1; J: TRBJ1-1; size: NA; V: TRBV7-3; CDR3: CASSLKKGAGAFF; DNA: TGTGCCAGCAGCTTAAAGAAGGGGGCGGGGGCTTTCTTT
D: TRBD2; J: TRBJ2-5; size: NA; V: TRBV4-3; CDR3: CASSGGTKYQETQYF; DNA: TGCGCCAGCAGCGGCGGGACTAAGTACCAAGAGACCCAGTACTTC
D: NA; J: TRBJ2-3; size: NA; V: TRBV14; CDR3: CASSHQGVATDTQYF; DNA: TGTGCCAGCAGCCATCAAGGGGTCGCCACAGATACGCAGTATTTT
D: TRBD1; J: TRBJ2-1; size: few; V: TRBV4-3; CDR3: CASSQVGRQGIEVNEQFF; DNA: TGCGCCAGCAGCCAAGTCGGGCGACAGGGAATAGAGGTTAATGAGCAGTTCTTC
D: NA; J: TRBJ1-5; size: NA; V: TRBV20-1; CDR3: CSARSTERSYSNQPQHF; DNA: TGCAGTGCTAGATCGACAGAACGGTCATATAGCAATCAGCCCCAGCATTTT
D: NA; J: TRBJ2-3; size: NA; V: TRBV6-5; CDR3: CASSYSRPQWGDTQYF; DNA: TGTGCCAGCAGTTACTCTCGACCTCAATGGGGAGATACGCAGTATTTT
D: NA; J: TRBJ1-2; size: NA; V: TRBV3-1; CDR3: CASSRSPTVAGGYTF; DNA: TGTGCCAGCAGCCGATCTCCGACGGTGGCAGGTGGCTACACCTTC
D: TRBD1; J: TRBJ1-2; size: NA; V: TRBV20-1; CDR3: CSAGTGVGGYSF; DNA: TGCAGTGCCGGGACAGGGGTGGGTGGCTACTCCTTC
D: TRBD2; J: TRBJ2-5; size: few; V: TRBV11-2; CDR3: CASSPRLAGDTWRETQYF; DNA: TGTGCCAGCAGCCCCCGACTAGCGGGGGATACTTGGAGGGAGACCCAGTACTTC
D: NA; J: TRBJ2-2; size: NA; V: TRBV7-8; CDR3: CASSYPPRDPQDRELFF; DNA: TGTGCCAGCAGCTATCCACCCCGGGACCCTCAAGACCGGGAGCTGTTTTTT
D: NA; J: TRBJ1-2; size: few; V: TRBV25-1; CDR3: CATHLSHGYTF; DNA: TGTGCCACCCATCTGTCGCATGGCTACACCTTC